The 3 T cell receptor beta chains below come from one sample, sequenced in a study of T-cell memory formation after mild COVID-19. From the 5' RACE reads, TCRdb called clonotypes with MiXCR, one entry per CDR3 protein. In the table there are about 350,000 distinct CDR3 sequences, approximately 14% of which are singletons. The sample taken for sequencing was PBMCs or a T cell subset sorted from them (not recorded which). These receptors were obtained from a young man who had mild COVID-19 (a few samples of this study predate the infection). Cell type and time point are not known.

The chain is built from TRBV19 and TRBJ1-5; D uncertain. In germline, CDR1 is LNHDA, CDR2 SQIVND (reference sequence). CDR3 length: 14 residues. V was trimmed by 0 bases and J by 12 bases, leaving 15 bases between them. CDR3 sequence: CASSIDHRVPGQHF. The CDR3 coding sequence is TGTGCCAGTAGTATAGATCACCGGGTCCCCGGCCAGCATTTT.

This clonotype was counted between two and nine times. The chain combines TRBV2 with TRBJ2-5; TRBD2 matches at 8 bases. Germline lookup yields CDR1 SNHLY and CDR2 FYNNEI. The CDR3 contains 13 residues. V shed 9 bases and J 5 bases; nucleotides not matched to a gene: 8. In nucleotides, the CDR3 is TGTGCCAGTTCGGGAGGGGCGCTGGAGACCCAGTACTTC. Amino acids: CASSGGALETQYF. The entire variable domain, with the rest obtained from reference TRBV2 and TRBJ2-5, is as follows: EPEVTQTPSHQVTQMGQEVILRCVPISNHLYFYWYRQILGQKVEFLVSFYNNEISEKSEIFDDQFSVERPDGSNFTLKIRSTKLEDSAMYFCASSGGALETQYFGPGTRLLVL.

The J gene is TRBJ2-5, the V gene TRBV3-1, with 14 bases aligning to TRBD2. The CDR3 has 13 amino acids. V was clipped by 6 bases and J by 9 bases; unmatched bases: 3. In germline, CDR1 is LGHDT, CDR2 YNNKEL (reference sequence). CDR3 sequence reads: CASRRTSGGSQYF. CDR3 coding DNA: TGTGCCAGCAGACGGACTAGCGGGGGGTCCCAGTACTTC.